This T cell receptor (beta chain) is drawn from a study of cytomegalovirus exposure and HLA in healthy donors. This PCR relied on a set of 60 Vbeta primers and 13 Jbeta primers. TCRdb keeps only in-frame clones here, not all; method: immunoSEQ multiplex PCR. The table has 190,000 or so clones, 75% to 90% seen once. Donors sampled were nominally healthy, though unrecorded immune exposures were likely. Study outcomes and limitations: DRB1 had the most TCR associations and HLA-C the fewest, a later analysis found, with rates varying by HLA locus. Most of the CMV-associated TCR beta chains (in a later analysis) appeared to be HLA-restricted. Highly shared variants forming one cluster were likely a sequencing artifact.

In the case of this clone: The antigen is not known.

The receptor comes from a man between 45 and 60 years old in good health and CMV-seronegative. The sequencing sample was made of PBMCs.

DNA for the CDR3: TGTGCCAGCAGCTCAGAACACAGGGCCCGCTCCTACGAGCAGTACTTC. The encoded protein is CASSSEHRARSYEQYF. The V call is TRBV7-9, the J call TRBJ2-7, with D maybe TRBD1 (6 bases). From germline, CDR1 is SEHNR and CDR2 FQNEAQ (reference sequence). CDR3 length: 16 amino acids. The germline V and J ends were trimmed by 4 bases and 0 bases, with 16 bases remaining between them. Using reference TRBV7-9 and TRBJ2-7 for the parts outside the CDR3, the full variable domain is DTGVSQNPRHKITKRGQNVTFRCDPISEHNRLYWYRQTLGQGPEFLTYFQNEAQLEKSRLLSDRFSAERPKGSFSTLEIQRTEQGDSAMYLCASSSEHRARSYEQYFGPGTRLTVT.